A selection of T cell receptor beta chains follows, all from one sample in a study of shared clonotypes between healthy human individuals. Data came from immunoSEQ multiplex PCR; TCRdb stores just in-frame clones and leaves some out. The table records around 1.5 million clones, 95% to 99% of them present only once. Sequences were obtained from naive CD4+ T cells sorted from blood. The receptor set was obtained from a man aged 25-40 years in good health. CDR3s include the opening cysteine and the closing phenylalanine or tryptophan. The D gene is left open where the match is weak. A clone size is listed for some rows: how often the clone was seen (once, few, many), or a class if it is expanded.

size | length | D | J | V | CDR3 | DNA
. | 16 | . | TRBJ2-2 | TRBV4-3 | CASSQDWWGNTGELFF | TGCGCCAGCAGCCAAGATTGGTGGGGGAACACCGGGGAGCTGTTTTTT
. | 16 | TRBD2 | TRBJ2-7 | TRBV7-9 | CASSLVAGVQSYEQYF | TGTGCCAGCAGCTTAGTAGCGGGGGTACAATCCTACGAGCAGTACTTC
once | 15 | TRBD2 | TRBJ2-1 | TRBV9 | CASSVRLAGYNEQFF | TGTGCCAGCAGCGTAAGACTAGCGGGGTACAATGAGCAGTTCTTC
. | 15 | . | TRBJ2-3 | TRBV5-1 | CASSLVEGRTDTQYF | TGCGCCAGCAGCTTGGTTGAGGGGAGGACAGATACGCAGTATTTT
. | 16 | TRBD1 | TRBJ2-3 | TRBV18 | CASSPVQGGFTDTQYF | TGTGCCAGCTCACCAGTACAGGGGGGTTTCACAGATACGCAGTATTTT
. | 14 | . | TRBJ1-2 | TRBV7-2 | CASSPPRRTYGYTF | TGTGCCAGCAGCCCCCCAAGGCGGACCTATGGCTACACCTTC
. | 15 | . | TRBJ2-7 | TRBV5-1 | CASGNPTAGSYEQYF | TGCGCCAGCGGCAACCCAACAGCGGGTTCCTACGAGCAGTACTTC
. | 14 | TRBD2 | TRBJ2-7 | TRBV18 | CASSPPGLAGEQYF | TGTGCCAGCTCACCACCGGGACTAGCAGGCGAGCAGTACTTC
. | 14 | TRBD2 | TRBJ2-5 | TRBV19 | CASSIRGGQETQYF | TGTGCCAGTAGTATTCGGGGGGGCCAAGAGACCCAGTACTTC
once | 14 | TRBD2 | TRBJ2-5 | TRBV28 | CASLASGGRETQYF | TGTGCCAGCTTGGCTAGCGGAGGACGAGAGACCCAGTACTTC
. | 11 | . | TRBJ2-7 | TRBV20-1 | CSAGSSYEQYF | TGCAGTGCTGGGAGCTCCTACGAGCAGTACTTC
. | 14 | . | TRBJ2-7 | TRBV18 | CASSPQGLSYEQYF | TGTGCCAGCTCACCACAGGGTCTCTCCTACGAGCAGTACTTC
. | 14 | TRBD1 | TRBJ2-7 | TRBV2 | CASKDRAVSYEQYF | TGTGCCAGCAAGGACAGGGCCGTCTCCTACGAGCAGTACTTC
once | 16 | TRBD2 | TRBJ2-1 | TRBV27 | CASSSSSGIWYNEQFF | TGTGCCAGCAGTTCCTCTAGCGGGATATGGTACAATGAGCAGTTCTTC